What follows is one TCR beta chain and its context. No antigen is known for it. This specimen belongs to a study of cytomegalovirus exposure and HLA in healthy donors. This PCR relied on a set of 60 Vbeta primers and 13 Jbeta primers. TCRdb's copy holds only in-frame clones and misses some; the assay was immunoSEQ multiplex PCR. This table has some 170,000 clones, 77% appearing once. The CDR3 is 16 residues long. From germline, CDR1 is SGHTA and CDR2 FQGNSA. The J segment lost 0 bases and the V segment lost 2 bases, leaving 3 bases of the junction unmatched. Notes on the study in general: Whilst most TCR sequences proved rare, a subset of public TCRs occurred across many donors. A later analysis linked about 17,000 TCR beta sequences to HLA alleles at 0.05 false discovery rate.

The V and J genes are TRBV7-2 and TRBJ2-1, with 8 bases matching TRBD2. This receptor was taken from an older woman in good health and CMV-seropositive. The sequencing input was PBMCs. CDR3 bases: TGTGCCAGCAGCTTAACCGGGGGGGGCTCCTACAATGAGCAGTTCTTC. Its translation is CASSLTGGGSYNEQFF.